Presented here are 15 T cell receptor beta chains from one specimen sequenced in a study of OX40 agonist ivuxolimab in advanced cancers. Libraries were prepared by immunoSEQ multiplex PCR; TCRdb keeps only in-frame clonotypes and omits some of them. Of roughly 59,000 clones listed, 88% are singletons. The sequencing used CD4+ or CD8+ T cells sorted from blood, collected in a trial of the OX40 agonist ivuxolimab. The receptor source for this set is an adult with an advanced solid tumor such as melanoma, head and neck, liver or kidney cancer.

The V call is TRBV5-4, the J call TRBJ2-7; 8 nucleotides match TRBD2. This CDR3 has 15 residues. Unmatched junction bases numbered 5, after V lost 0 bases and J lost 3 bases. Germline V lookup: CDR1 SGHNT, CDR2 YYREEE (reference sequence). CDR3 nucleotide sequence: TGTGCCAGCAGCTTGGGGGCGGGAGGCCTCTACGAGCAGTACTTC. Translating gives CASSLGAGGLYEQYF.

This clone is medium-sized. This chain joins TRBV7-8 and TRBJ1-5; perhaps TRBD1 as D (6 bases). The CDR3 contains 16 residues. Trimming took 5 bases from V and 4 from J, leaving 18 bases between them. Germline CDR1 reads SGHVS; CDR2 reads FQNEAQ. DNA for the CDR3: TGTGCCAGCAGCCTATACAGGGAGCTATGGAATCAGCCCCAGCATTTT. Amino acids: CASSLYRELWNQPQHF.

The rearrangement joins TRBV29-1 to TRBJ2-2, with TRBD2 matching 12 bases. Per the germline V gene, CDR1 is SQVTM and CDR2 is ANQGSEA. The CDR3 has 16 residues. V dropped 4 bases and J dropped 4; count of bases not matched to a gene: 7. CDR3 amino acids: CSVGLAGVWGTGELFF. CDR3 in DNA: TGCAGCGTTGGACTAGCGGGAGTTTGGGGCACCGGGGAGCTGTTTTTT.

CDR3 sequence reads: CASSIPGTGYNEQFF. For the CDR3, the DNA is TGTGCCAGTAGTATACCCGGGACAGGATACAATGAGCAGTTCTTC. The chain joins TRBV19 to TRBJ2-1, with 8 positions matching TRBD1. This CDR3 is built from 15 residues. The junction had 4 bases not matched to a gene; V was cut back by 2 bases and J by 4 bases. Germline assignment: CDR1 LNHDA and CDR2 SQIVND (reference sequence).

This chain links TRBV6-5 with TRBJ1-2, with 7 positions matching TRBD1. V dropped 5 bases and J dropped 11; count of bases not matched to a gene: 8. The CDR3 is 12 residues long. In germline, CDR1 is MNHEY, CDR2 SVGAGI. CDR3 nucleotide sequence: TGTGCCAGCAGTACACGGGACAGTGAATACACCTTC. Its translation: CASSTRDSEYTF.

The chain carries TRBV7-2 and TRBJ1-5; D remains unclear. Germline V CDR1 and CDR2: SGHTA, FQGNSA. V gave up 1 base and J gave up 4 bases, with 11 bases separating them. The CDR3 totals 15 residues. CDR3 in DNA: TGTGCCAGCAGCTTAGAACAGAATTTAAATCAGCCCCAGCATTTT. Translated, it gives CASSLEQNLNQPQHF.

The chain is built from TRBV11-3 and TRBJ2-1; D may be TRBD1 (6 bases). The CDR3 has 15 residues. Per germline, CDR1 SGHNT and CDR2 YENEEA. Trimming took off 5 bases at V and 5 bases at J, with 16 bases between the two ends. The CDR3 sequence is CASSLGGAGNNEQFF. CDR3 sequence (DNA): TGTGCCAGCAGCCTAGGGGGAGCTGGAAACAATGAGCAGTTCTTC. The full variable domain, in which reference TRBV11-3 and TRBJ2-1 provide the parts outside the CDR3, is EAGVVQSPRYKIIEKKQPVAFWCNPISGHNTLYWYLQNLGQGPELLIRYENEEAVDDSQLPKDRFSAERLKGVDSTLKIQPAELGDSAVYLCASSLGGAGNNEQFFGPGTRLTVL.

The genes are TRBV28 and TRBJ2-7; D is perhaps TRBD1 (7 bases). Trimming cost V 5 bases and J 7 bases, with 18 bases left between them. This CDR3 has 14 amino acids. Germline V gene sequence: CDR1 MDHEN, CDR2 SYDVKM. The CDR3 here is CASSPGGTAQEQYF. As DNA, the CDR3 is TGTGCCAGCAGTCCCGGCGGGACAGCGCAAGAGCAGTACTTC.

About this clone: The junction and the germline gene differ at one end; a read error may be behind it. The chain joins TRBV29-1 to TRBJ2-3; TRBD1 matches at 7 bases. There are 12 residues in the CDR3. Germline loops: CDR1 SQVTM, CDR2 ANQGSEA. CDR3 loop: CSVGQSTDTQYF. As DNA, the CDR3 is TGCAGCGTGGGACAGAGCACGGATACGCAGTATTTT.

The chain uses TRBV5-1 and TRBJ2-3; 9 nucleotides line up with TRBD2. With V trimmed by 0 bases and J by 1 base, 3 bases remained unmatched. CDR1 and CDR2 from the germline V gene are SGHRS and YFSETQ. This CDR3 contains 16 residues. For the CDR3, the DNA is TGCGCCAGCAGCTTGGTAGCGGGAGATGGCACAGATACGCAGTATTTT. Its protein is CASSLVAGDGTDTQYF.

This CDR3 reads CAISGGYNEQFF. In DNA, the CDR3 is TGTGCCATCAGTGGTGGGTACAATGAGCAGTTCTTC. J is TRBJ2-1 and V is TRBV10-3, with no clear D. The CDR3 consists of 12 residues. Germline V lookup: CDR1 ENHRY, CDR2 SYGVKD. V dropped 4 bases and J dropped 4 bases, with 5 bases sitting between them.

The V call is TRBV28, the J call TRBJ1-5; TRBD1 matches 10 bases. J gave up 5 bases and V 7 bases, and 5 bases lay outside the gene matches. Per germline, CDR1 MDHEN and CDR2 SYDVKM. The CDR3 is 14 amino acids. CDR3 residues: CASTWDRGYQPQHF. The DNA of the CDR3 is TGTGCCAGCACCTGGGACAGGGGTTATCAGCCCCAGCATTTT.

This CDR3 is CASSDRDRGNTIYF. Here the CDR3 DNA reads TGTGCCAGCAGCGACCGGGACAGGGGGAACACCATATATTTT. The gene calls are TRBV6-6 and TRBJ1-3; 11 bases fit TRBD1. V lost 6 bases and J lost 7; bases outside the gene matches: 5. Germline V gene data show CDR1 as MNHNY and CDR2 as SVGAGI (reference sequence). The CDR3 loop spans 14 amino acids.

This clone occurred a few times. The chain is built from TRBV6-5 and TRBJ2-1, with 10 bases identical to TRBD1. Germline lookup yields CDR1 MNHEY and CDR2 SVGAGI. The length of the CDR3 is 14 residues. After removal of 6 bases from V and 7 bases from J, the junction contained 6 bases not matched to a gene. CDR3 sequence reads: CASRGTGVINEQFF. The CDR3 DNA sequence: TGTGCCAGCAGGGGGACAGGGGTTATTAATGAGCAGTTCTTC.

This rearrangement joins TRBV5-1 to TRBJ2-1; 9 bases fit TRBD1. Germline V CDR1 and CDR2: SGHRS, YFSETQ. The V gene end was trimmed by 0 bases and the J gene end by 14 bases; junction bases not matched to a gene: 9. The CDR3 is 14 residues long. DNA for the CDR3: TGCGCCAGCAGCTTGGGGGCCTCCGACAGGGGGGAGTTCTTC. Translating gives CASSLGASDRGEFF.